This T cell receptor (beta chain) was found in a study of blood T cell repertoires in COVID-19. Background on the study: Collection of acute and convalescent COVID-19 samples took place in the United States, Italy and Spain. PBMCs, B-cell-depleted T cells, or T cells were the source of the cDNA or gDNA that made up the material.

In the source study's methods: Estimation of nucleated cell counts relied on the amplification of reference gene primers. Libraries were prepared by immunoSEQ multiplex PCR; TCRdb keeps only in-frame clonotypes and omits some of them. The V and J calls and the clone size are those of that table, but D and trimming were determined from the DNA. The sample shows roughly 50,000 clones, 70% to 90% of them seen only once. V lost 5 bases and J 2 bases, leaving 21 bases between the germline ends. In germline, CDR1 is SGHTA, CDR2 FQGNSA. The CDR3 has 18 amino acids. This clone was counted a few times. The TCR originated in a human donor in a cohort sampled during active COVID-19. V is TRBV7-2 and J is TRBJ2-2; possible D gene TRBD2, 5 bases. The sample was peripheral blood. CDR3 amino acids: CASSEEAIRILNTGELFF. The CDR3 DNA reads TGTGCCAGCAGCGAGGAGGCGATTCGAATACTTAACACCGGGGAGCTGTTTTTT.